The 32 T cell receptor beta chains below come from one sample, sequenced in a study of shared T cell receptors in the human thymus (dated by TCRdb to the early 2020s). Library prep was done by the immunoSEQ multiplex PCR assay. TCRdb took over this immuneACCESS table, retaining in-frame rearrangements with V and J assigned. Such tables are incomplete; in checked studies, under half of the missing clones stem from an unresolved V gene, and the remainder is unexplained. Across this sample there are 600,000 to 900,000 clones, with 80% to 90% seen only once. Clones ranked in the top ten supply around 0.01% of the sample. These same records also appear under a second study, on human thymus T cells.

The sample taken for sequencing was thymocytes. These receptors all stem from a girl under three years old with a congenital heart defect. Donor details come from another sample of the same person, matched by shared clones.

V is TRBV21-1 and J is TRBJ1-6; TRBD1 reflects the table's D call only, with no check against the DNA. TRBV21-1 is labeled a pseudogene. This CDR3 comprises 15 residues. The CDR3 spells CASSKGGTENSPLHF. Here the CDR3 DNA reads TGTGCCAGCAGCAAAGGGGGGACAGAGAATTCACCCCTCCACTTT.

This clone is a singleton in its sample. The rearrangement links TRBV7-6 to TRBJ2-5; 12 positions agree with TRBD2. V trimming: 2 bases; J trimming: 4 bases; junction bases outside the gene matches: 14. This CDR3 spans 19 amino acids. CDR1 and CDR2 (germline): SGHVS, FNYEAQ. The CDR3 loop reads CASSLQASGGAVKGETQYF. CDR3 nucleotide sequence: TGTGCCAGCAGCTTACAGGCTAGCGGGGGGGCTGTCAAAGGAGAGACCCAGTACTTC.

For this clone: The junction shows a germline mismatch at one end, possibly a read error. V and J are TRBV6-4 and TRBJ1-6; D unresolved. This CDR3 is 10 amino acids long. Germline V CDR1 and CDR2: MRHNA, SNTAGT. The CDR3 loop is CASRGATIDF. CDR3 DNA: TGTGCCAGCAGGGGAGCTACGATAGACTTT.

V is TRBV5-1 and J is TRBJ2-7; TRBD2 is a possible D gene (7 bases). The ends were cut back, 1 base at V and 6 bases at J, with 11 bases in the middle. The length of the CDR3 is 13 residues. CDR1 is SGHRS, CDR2 YFSETQ, per germline. CDR3 protein: CASSLWGGGEQYF. The CDR3 nucleotides read TGCGCCAGCAGCTTGTGGGGAGGGGGCGAGCAGTACTTC.

This rearrangement joins TRBV5-1 to TRBJ2-2, with D maybe TRBD2 (5 bases). The ends were cut back, 0 bases at V and 6 bases at J, with 21 bases in the middle. CDR1 is SGHRS, CDR2 YFSETQ, per germline. CDR3 length: 18 residues. The DNA of the CDR3 is TGCGCCAGCAGCTTGGAACTCGGCAGGCCGAGGGTAGCCGGGGAGCTGTTTTTT. It specifies CASSLELGRPRVAGELFF.

This chain connects TRBV19 to TRBJ1-1; perhaps TRBD1 as D (5 bases). Germline assignment: CDR1 LNHDA and CDR2 SQIVND (reference sequence). This CDR3 comprises 14 residues. Trimming removed 9 bases at V and 7 bases at J, with 21 bases between. CDR3 coding DNA: TGTGCCAGCACTTTCAATTCCGGACATTTTGAAGCTTTCTTT. Amino acids: CASTFNSGHFEAFF. The full variable domain, with the rest looked up from reference TRBV19 and TRBJ1-1, is DGGITQSPKYLFRKEGQNVTLSCEQNLNHDAMYWYRQDPGQGLRLIYYSQIVNDFQKGDIAEGYSVSREKKESFPLTVTSAQKNPTAFYLCASTFNSGHFEAFFGQGTRLTVV.

The chain combines TRBV10-1 with TRBJ2-7; D call uncertain. Germline CDR1 reads WNHNN; CDR2 reads SYGVQD (reference sequence). Trimming removed 9 bases from V and 0 bases from J, with 12 bases in between. The CDR3 contains 13 residues. The CDR3, as DNA: TGCGCCAGGAAGCCTCAAACCTCCTACGAGCAGTACTTC. It encodes CARKPQTSYEQYF.

The rearrangement uses TRBV6-5 and TRBJ2-1; possible D gene TRBD1, 5 bases. Germline-derived CDR1 and CDR2 are MNHEY and SVGAGI. The V and J ends lost 2 bases and 5 bases respectively, with 16 bases between them. This CDR3 comprises 16 residues. The chain's CDR3 is CASSYGPRGIDNEQFF. The CDR3 DNA reads as TGTGCCAGCAGTTACGGGCCAAGGGGTATAGACAATGAGCAGTTCTTC.

This sequence joins TRBV28 and TRBJ1-2; 7 bases are shared with TRBD1. Germline CDR1 and CDR2: MDHEN and SYDVKM. This CDR3 is 16 amino acids long. Unmatched junction bases numbered 11, after V lost 4 bases and J lost 3 bases. CDR3 nucleotide sequence: TGTGCCAGCAGTTCCCCCCCAGAGGGGGCCTACTATGGCTACACCTTC. Protein: CASSSPPEGAYYGYTF.

This rearrangement joins TRBV4-1 to TRBJ1-5, with D tentatively TRBD1 (6 bases). Germline V gene lookup returns CDR1 MGHRA and CDR2 YSYEKL. Trimming took off 4 bases at V and 3 bases at J, with 19 bases between the two ends. The CDR3 sequence is 17 residues long. The CDR3 DNA reads as TGCGCCAGCAGCCCCGGACAGCGGACAGAATACAATCAGCCCCAGCATTTT. Translated: CASSPGQRTEYNQPQHF.

The chain couples TRBV5-1 to TRBJ2-7, with D unclear. Looked up from germline, CDR1 is SGHRS and CDR2 is YFSETQ. Trimming shortened V by 2 bases and J by 5 bases, and 17 bases separated the two germline ends. This CDR3 has 15 amino acids. The CDR3: CASSLSGLPPHEQYF. The CDR3 DNA is TGCGCCAGCAGCTTATCAGGCTTACCACCCCACGAGCAGTACTTC.

This rearrangement joins TRBV27 to TRBJ1-1, with D tentatively TRBD1 (6 bases). The V end was cut by 3 bases, the J end by 5 bases, with 10 bases between. CDR3 size: 13 residues. Per germline, CDR1 MNHEY and CDR2 SMNVEV (reference sequence). CDR3 region: CASSFYRGTEAFF. Written as DNA, the CDR3 is TGTGCCAGCAGTTTTTATAGGGGGACTGAAGCTTTCTTT.

The chain couples TRBV27 to TRBJ1-4; D is uncertain. V was clipped by 3 bases and J by 8 bases, with 13 bases between them. The CDR3 is 14 residues long. Germline V gene sequence: CDR1 MNHEY, CDR2 SMNVEV (reference sequence). CDR3 bases: TGTGCCAGCAGTTTGTTTCCGGGGAGGGAAAAACTGTTTTTT. Protein: CASSLFPGREKLFF.

The chain has TRBV9 and TRBJ2-2, with 7 bases identical to TRBD2. Germline loops: CDR1 SGDLS, CDR2 YYNGEE. V shed 4 bases and J 0 bases; nucleotides not matched to a gene: 12. CDR3 length: 18 amino acids. CDR3 sequence: CASSSEGRRGTNTGELFF. The CDR3 bases are TGTGCCAGCAGCTCCGAGGGGAGGCGGGGGACGAACACCGGGGAGCTGTTTTTT. The whole variable domain, filled in from reference TRBV9 and TRBJ2-2, reads DSGVTQTPKHLITATGQRVTLRCSPRSGDLSVYWYQQSLDQGLQFLIQYYNGEERAKGNILERFSAQQFPDLHSELNLSSLELGDSALYFCASSSEGRRGTNTGELFFGEGSRLTVL.

Here the CDR3 DNA reads TGTGCCAGCAGTCCTCGAGGGTGGGGGACAAATGGTCACAATGAGCAGTTCTTC. As protein: CASSPRGWGTNGHNEQFF. V is TRBV25-1 and J is TRBJ2-1; possibly TRBD1 for D (6 bases). The CDR3 totals 18 residues. Germline V lookup: CDR1 MGHDK, CDR2 SYGVNS. Trimming cost V 5 bases and J 5 bases, with 25 bases left between them.

The chain has TRBV28 and TRBJ1-6; a weak D match, TRBD1 (5 bases). The CDR3 spans 18 residues. Germline assignment: CDR1 MDHEN and CDR2 SYDVKM. The ends were cut back, 7 bases at V and 0 bases at J, with 19 bases in the middle. This CDR3 is CASTPRGDHSSYNSPLHF. In nucleotides, the CDR3 is TGTGCCAGCACCCCGCGGGGGGATCATAGCTCCTATAATTCACCCCTCCACTTT.

This rearrangement joins TRBV15 to TRBJ1-6, with TRBD1 as a possible D gene (6 bases). The germline CDR1 and CDR2 sequences are LNHNV and YYDKDF (reference sequence). Between the trimmed V and J ends, which lost 0 bases and 0 bases, there was a span of 27 bases. The CDR3 consists of 23 residues. In DNA form, the CDR3 reads TGTGCCACCAGCAGAGATGGACAGAACGCGAACACCACTAAGAGCTCCTATAATTCACCCCTCCACTTT. Amino acids: CATSRDGQNANTTKSSYNSPLHF.

V and J are TRBV12-5 and TRBJ2-5, with TRBD2 matching over 15 bases. The CDR3 loop spans 17 amino acids. J was trimmed by 5 bases and V by 1 base; bases with no gene match: 5. From germline, CDR1 is LGHNT and CDR2 FRNRAP. The CDR3 sequence: CASGLGTSGGARETQYF. For the CDR3, the DNA is TGTGCTAGTGGTTTGGGGACTAGCGGGGGGGCCAGGGAGACCCAGTACTTC.

The V call is TRBV4-3, the J call TRBJ2-1; TRBD1 aligns across 9 bases. Germline values: CDR1 LGHNA, CDR2 YSLEER. CDR3 length: 17 amino acids. V lost 0 bases, J lost 3 bases, and 6 bases stayed unmatched. This CDR3 reads CASSQDPGQGNYNEQFF. CDR3 DNA sequence: TGCGCCAGCAGCCAAGACCCCGGACAGGGGAACTACAATGAGCAGTTCTTC.

This clone occurred a few times. CDR3 protein: CASRRQGTYNEQFF. CDR3 sequence (DNA): TGTGCCAGCAGACGACAGGGAACCTACAATGAGCAGTTCTTC. The chain has TRBV2 and TRBJ2-1; TRBD1 agrees at 7 bases. CDR3 length: 14 amino acids. Germline trimming cut 6 bases from V and 2 bases from J; bases unmatched to any gene: 4. Germline V CDR1 and CDR2: SNHLY, FYNNEI.

The CDR3 loop is CASSYPGSGRAFF. CDR3 in DNA: TGTGCCAGCAGTTACCCGGGCTCGGGGAGAGCTTTCTTT. The chain carries TRBV6-5 and TRBJ1-1, with D uncertain. The CDR3 has 13 residues. CDR1 and CDR2 from the germline V gene are MNHEY and SVGAGI. Trimming cost V 2 bases and J 10 bases, with 14 bases left between them.

The chain couples TRBV29-1 to TRBJ1-2; TRBD1 agrees at 8 bases. The CDR3 covers 13 residues. Germline lookup yields CDR1 SQVTM and CDR2 ANQGSEA. V was clipped by 2 bases and J by 8 bases; unmatched bases: 7. CDR3 in amino acids: CSVERQGASGYTF. In DNA form, the CDR3 reads TGCAGCGTTGAAAGGCAGGGGGCTAGCGGCTACACCTTC.

The chain is built from TRBV6-1 and TRBJ1-3; D is undetermined. The germline V gene has CDR1 MNHNS and CDR2 SASEGT. The CDR3 is 10 residues long. Trimming cost V 7 bases and J 16 bases, with 14 bases left between them. The CDR3 DNA reads as TGTGCCAGCAATGAGGAGGTCGGGTATTTT. Residues: CASNEEVGYF.

The V gene is TRBV4-2, the J gene TRBJ2-7, with 7 bases aligning to TRBD2. The CDR3 has 18 amino acids. Per germline, CDR1 LGHNA and CDR2 YNFKEQ. V shed 4 bases and J 0 bases; nucleotides not matched to a gene: 15. Written as DNA, the CDR3 is TGTGCCAGCAGCCCCAGACTAGCCGTACACACAAACTCCTACGAGCAGTACTTC. It is translated as CASSPRLAVHTNSYEQYF.

The gene calls are TRBV27 and TRBJ2-3, with 7 bases lining up with TRBD1. V dropped 2 bases and J dropped 3; count of bases not matched to a gene: 8. Germline CDR1 is MNHEY and CDR2 is SMNVEV (reference sequence). This CDR3 has 16 residues. The CDR3 spells CASSLIDRVKTDTQYF. The CDR3, as DNA: TGTGCCAGCAGTTTAATCGACAGGGTTAAAACAGATACGCAGTATTTT.

The table lists this clone with a few counts. The V call is TRBV9, the J call TRBJ1-2; 12 bases agree with TRBD1. CDR1 is SGDLS and CDR2 is YYNGEE in the germline V gene. V shed 0 bases, J shed 6 bases, and the junction held 6 bases outside the gene matches. The CDR3 covers 16 residues. The CDR3 loop is CASSVVAGTGGDGYTF. DNA for the CDR3: TGTGCCAGCAGCGTAGTCGCCGGGACAGGGGGCGATGGCTACACCTTC. Full variable domain (missing parts from reference TRBV9 and TRBJ1-2): DSGVTQTPKHLITATGQRVTLRCSPRSGDLSVYWYQQSLDQGLQFLIQYYNGEERAKGNILERFSAQQFPDLHSELNLSSLELGDSALYFCASSVVAGTGGDGYTFGSGTRLTVV.

V is TRBV4-1 and J is TRBJ1-5; D is possibly TRBD1 (6 bases). The germline CDR1 and CDR2 sequences are MGHRA and YSYEKL. CDR3 length: 15 amino acids. The V end was cut by 2 bases, the J end by 3 bases, with 11 bases between. The CDR3 reads CASSQSRGDNQPQHF. CDR3 nucleotide sequence: TGCGCCAGCAGCCAAAGCAGGGGCGACAATCAGCCCCAGCATTTT.

This clone was counted between two and nine times. The chain has TRBV5-1 and TRBJ1-2; D ambiguous. CDR1 is SGHRS and CDR2 is YFSETQ in the germline V gene. The V end was cut by 7 bases, the J end by 2 bases, with 9 bases between. This CDR3 is built from 12 residues. The DNA of the CDR3 is TGCGCCAGCGCGGGAGAAAACTATGGCTACACCTTC. As protein: CASAGENYGYTF.

The chain combines TRBV6-5 with TRBJ2-5; tentatively, D is TRBD1 (5 bases). Germline V lookup: CDR1 MNHEY, CDR2 SVGAGI. This CDR3 comprises 12 residues. The germline V and J ends were trimmed by 9 bases and 1 base, with 9 bases remaining between them. CDR3 protein: CASRQPQETQYF. In DNA form, the CDR3 reads TGTGCCAGTAGACAGCCCCAAGAGACCCAGTACTTC.

The gene calls are TRBV5-1 and TRBJ1-2; a possible D gene is TRBD1 (5 bases). Deletions cut 6 bases from V and 4 bases from J, with 13 bases between. The CDR3 consists of 13 residues. Per germline, CDR1 SGHRS and CDR2 YFSETQ. CDR3 bases: TGCGCCAGCACCTTTTTTGACAGCTATGGCTACACCTTC. It yields the protein CASTFFDSYGYTF.

This clone was seen once. J is TRBJ2-1 and V is TRBV9; 7 positions agree with TRBD1. V dropped 1 base and J dropped 6; count of bases not matched to a gene: 10. This CDR3 comprises 16 residues. Germline-derived CDR1 and CDR2 are SGDLS and YYNGEE. The CDR3 protein is CASSVLSRQGLNEQFF. CDR3 DNA: TGTGCCAGCAGCGTACTCTCCCGACAGGGTCTCAATGAGCAGTTCTTC.

This rearrangement joins TRBV9 to TRBJ2-3; 10 bases are a match to TRBD2. The trim removed 0 bases at V and 8 bases at J, leaving 12 bases unmatched. Germline values: CDR1 SGDLS, CDR2 YYNGEE. CDR3 length equals 17 residues. CDR3 residues: CASSVAIAGGILGTQYF. The CDR3 nucleotides are TGTGCCAGCAGCGTAGCAATAGCGGGGGGAATCTTGGGTACGCAGTATTTT.